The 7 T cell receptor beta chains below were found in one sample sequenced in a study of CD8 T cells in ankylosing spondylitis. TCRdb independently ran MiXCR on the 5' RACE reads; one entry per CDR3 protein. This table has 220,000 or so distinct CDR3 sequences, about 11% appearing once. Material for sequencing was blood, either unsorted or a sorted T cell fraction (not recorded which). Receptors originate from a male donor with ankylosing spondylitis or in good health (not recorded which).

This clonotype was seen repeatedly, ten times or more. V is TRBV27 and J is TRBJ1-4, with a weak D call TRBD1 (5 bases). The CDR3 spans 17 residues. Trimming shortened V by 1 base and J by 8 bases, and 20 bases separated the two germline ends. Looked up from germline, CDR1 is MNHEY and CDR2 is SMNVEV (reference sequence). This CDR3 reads CASSLLGPTGGGEKLFF. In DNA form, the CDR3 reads TGTGCCAGCAGTTTATTAGGTCCCACGGGGGGAGGAGAAAAACTGTTTTTT.

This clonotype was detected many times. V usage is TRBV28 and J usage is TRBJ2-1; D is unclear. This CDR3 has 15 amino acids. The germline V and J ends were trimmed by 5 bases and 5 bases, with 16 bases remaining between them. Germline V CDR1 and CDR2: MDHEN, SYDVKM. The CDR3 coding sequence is TGTGCCAGCAGTAAGTTGGGAAGTTCGGACAATGAGCAGTTCTTC. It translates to CASSKLGSSDNEQFF. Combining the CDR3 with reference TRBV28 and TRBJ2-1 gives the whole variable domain DVKVTQSSRYLVKRTGEKVFLECVQDMDHENMFWYRQDPGLGLRLIYFSYDVKMKEKGDIPEGYSVSREKKERFSLILESASTNQTSMYLCASSKLGSSDNEQFFGPGTRLTVL.

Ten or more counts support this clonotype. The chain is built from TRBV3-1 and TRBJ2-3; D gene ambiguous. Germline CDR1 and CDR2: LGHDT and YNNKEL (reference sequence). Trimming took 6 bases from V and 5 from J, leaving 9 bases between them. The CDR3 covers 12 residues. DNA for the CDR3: TGTGCCAGCAGTGAGGTTGGAGATACGCAGTATTTT. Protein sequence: CASSEVGDTQYF.

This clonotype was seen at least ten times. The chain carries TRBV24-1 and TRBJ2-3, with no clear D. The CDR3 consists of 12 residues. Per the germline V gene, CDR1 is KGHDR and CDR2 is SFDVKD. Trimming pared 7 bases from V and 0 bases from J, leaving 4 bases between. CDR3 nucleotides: TGTGCCACCAGCCACAGCACAGATACGCAGTATTTT. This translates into CATSHSTDTQYF.

CDR3 residues: CASSREGAETYEQYF. CDR3 DNA: TGTGCCAGCAGTCGGGAGGGGGCGGAAACCTACGAGCAGTACTTC. The V gene is TRBV12-3 or TRBV12-4, the J gene TRBJ2-7, with a tentative D call TRBD2 (8 bases). The germline V and J ends were trimmed by 5 bases and 2 bases, with 16 bases remaining between them. This CDR3 region has 15 residues.

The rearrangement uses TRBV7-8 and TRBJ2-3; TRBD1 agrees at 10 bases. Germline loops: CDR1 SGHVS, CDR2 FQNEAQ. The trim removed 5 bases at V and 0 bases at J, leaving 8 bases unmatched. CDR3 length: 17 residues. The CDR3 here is CASSTGTGAYSTDTQYF. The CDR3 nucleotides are TGTGCCAGCAGCACCGGGACAGGGGCCTATAGCACAGATACGCAGTATTTT. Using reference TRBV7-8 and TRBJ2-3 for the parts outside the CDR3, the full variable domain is GAGVSQSPRYKVAKRGQDVALRCDPISGHVSLFWYQQALGQGPEFLTYFQNEAQLDKSGLPSDRFFAERPEGSVSTLKIQRTQQEDSAVYLCASSTGTGAYSTDTQYFGPGTRLTVL.

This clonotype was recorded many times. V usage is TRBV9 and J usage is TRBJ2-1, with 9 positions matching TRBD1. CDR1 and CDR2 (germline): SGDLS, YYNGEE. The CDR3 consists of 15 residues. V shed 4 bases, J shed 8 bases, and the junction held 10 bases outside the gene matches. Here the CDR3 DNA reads TGTGCCAGCAGCCCAGTAGGGGACAGGGTCCATGAGCAGTTCTTC. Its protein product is CASSPVGDRVHEQFF.